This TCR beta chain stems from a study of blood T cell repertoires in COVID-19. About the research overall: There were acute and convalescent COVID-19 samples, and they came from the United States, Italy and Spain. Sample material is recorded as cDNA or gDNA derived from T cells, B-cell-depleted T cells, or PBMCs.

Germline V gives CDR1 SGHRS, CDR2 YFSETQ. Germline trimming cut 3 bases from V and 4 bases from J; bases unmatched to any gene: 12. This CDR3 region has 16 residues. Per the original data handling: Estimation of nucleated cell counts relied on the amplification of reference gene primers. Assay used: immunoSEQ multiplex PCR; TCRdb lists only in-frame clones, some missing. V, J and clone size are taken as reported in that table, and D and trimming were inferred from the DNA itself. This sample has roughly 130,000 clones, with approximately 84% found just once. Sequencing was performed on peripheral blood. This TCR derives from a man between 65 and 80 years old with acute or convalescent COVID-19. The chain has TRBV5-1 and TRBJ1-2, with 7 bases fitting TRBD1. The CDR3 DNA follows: TGCGCCAGCAGCTGGGGATTTTCGGACAGGATCTATGGCTACACCTTC. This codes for CASSWGFSDRIYGYTF.